Listed here are 20 T cell receptor beta chains from one sample, sequenced in a study of Graves' ophthalmopathy and Graves' hyperthyroidism (dated by TCRdb to 2016 to 2019). This sample was sequenced with an Illumina HiSeq 2000. For repertoire sequencing, TCR beta CDR3 regions were amplified from RNA transcripts. The first round of RT-PCR was done with HTBI primers and the Qiagen OneStep RT-PCR kit, and was followed by a second round of multiplex PCR, then size selection and purification. The raw public reads went through TCRdb reprocessing: fastp at Q25, MiXCR clone calling, in-frame beta chains kept. CDR3 protein duplicates are merged, each entry listing the most common genes and DNA. A total of a few hundred thousand distinct CDR3 sequences appear in this sample, about two fifths of them only once. About 4.2% of the sample is in the top ten clones. The specimen was peripheral blood or thyroid tissue (not recorded which). These receptor sequences come from an adult man with Graves' hyperthyroidism.

The rearrangement uses TRBV29-1 and TRBJ2-7; D possibly uses TRBD1 or TRBD2 (5 bases each). This CDR3 comprises 16 residues. Per germline, CDR1 SQVTM and CDR2 ANQGSEA. The ends were cut back, 4 bases at V and 2 bases at J, with 21 bases in the middle. CDR3 sequence: CSVVGLGDDKPYEQYF. The CDR3 region has the DNA TGCAGCGTTGTGGGTCTCGGGGACGATAAACCCTACGAGCAGTACTTC.

Ten or more counts support this clonotype. The chain links TRBV15 to TRBJ1-5, with D maybe TRBD1 (6 bases). Germline loops: CDR1 LNHNV, CDR2 YYDKDF (reference sequence). V was pared by 3 bases and J by 0 bases, with 12 bases between. The CDR3 consists of 16 residues. The CDR3, as DNA: TGTGCCACCAGCAGGGAATCGGGGGCTAGCAATCAGCCCCAGCATTTT. Protein sequence: CATSRESGASNQPQHF.

The gene calls are TRBV7-3 and TRBJ2-7; 9 bases fit TRBD2. This CDR3 comprises 16 residues. After removal of 5 bases from V and 3 bases from J, the junction contained 11 bases not matched to a gene. Per germline, CDR1 SGHTA and CDR2 FQGTGA. CDR3 protein: CASSLNAGTSFYEQYF. CDR3 bases: TGTGCCAGCAGCCTTAACGCCGGGACTAGCTTCTACGAGCAGTACTTC.

The rearrangement uses TRBV7-3 and TRBJ2-7; 8 bases line up with TRBD1. The trim removed 8 bases at V and 6 bases at J, leaving 18 bases unmatched. The CDR3 is 16 residues long. The germline CDR1 and CDR2 sequences are SGHTA and FQGTGA. The CDR3 nucleotides are TGTGCCAGCCCGGCCCGCCGACCGGGACAGGAGATCGAGCAGTACTTC. Its protein is CASPARRPGQEIEQYF. The complete variable domain, with remaining parts taken from reference TRBV7-3 and TRBJ2-7, reads GAGVSQTPSNKVTEKGKYVELRCDPISGHTALYWYRQSLGQGPEFLIYFQGTGAADDSGLPNDRFFAVRPEGSVSTLKIQRTERGDSAVYLCASPARRPGQEIEQYFGPGTRLTVT.

The chain combines TRBV7-2 with TRBJ2-3; 8 bases align to TRBD2. The length of the CDR3 is 14 residues. Germline-derived CDR1 and CDR2 are SGHTA and FQGNSA. Trimming cost V 3 bases and J 4 bases; bases outside gene matches: 3. The CDR3 reads CASSFSGEADTQYF. CDR3 nucleotide sequence: TGTGCCAGCAGCTTTAGCGGGGAAGCAGATACGCAGTATTTT.

This clonotype was detected only a few times. The chain couples TRBV19 to TRBJ1-2; D not certain. Germline assignment: CDR1 LNHDA and CDR2 SQIVND (reference sequence). The CDR3 length is 17 residues. Trimming cost V 2 bases and J 3 bases, with 19 bases left between them. CDR3 protein: CASSITSPGPRDYGYTF. CDR3 DNA sequence: TGTGCCAGTAGTATAACGAGTCCCGGTCCCCGGGACTATGGCTACACCTTC.

The table lists this clonotype with many counts. The gene calls are TRBV5-1 and TRBJ2-7; D is unresolved. The CDR3 is made up of 13 amino acids. V was pared by 0 bases and J by 4 bases, with 8 bases between. Per the germline V gene, CDR1 is SGHRS and CDR2 is YFSETQ. The CDR3 sequence: CASSLASGYEQYF. DNA for the CDR3: TGCGCCAGCAGCTTGGCCTCGGGTTACGAGCAGTACTTC.

The chain has TRBV5-4 and TRBJ1-1; 8 positions match TRBD1. Germline V gene sequence: CDR1 SGHNT, CDR2 YYREEE (reference sequence). CDR3 length: 16 residues. Trimming removed 3 bases from V and 2 bases from J; junction bases left unmatched: 9. The CDR3 DNA sequence: TGTGCCAGCAGCTCGCGTCGGCAGGGGGCAAACACTGAAGCTTTCTTT. It yields the protein CASSSRRQGANTEAFF.

In its sample, this clonotype was seen many times. The V gene is TRBV2, the J gene TRBJ1-2; D is uncertain. The V gene lost 3 bases and the J gene lost 2 bases, with 16 bases spanning the gap. CDR3 size: 16 residues. CDR1 and CDR2 (germline): SNHLY, FYNNEI. This chain's CDR3 is CASSDSGRGLNYGYTF. The CDR3 nucleotides are TGTGCCAGCAGTGATAGTGGTCGGGGATTGAACTATGGCTACACCTTC. Complete variable domain (other parts from reference TRBV2 and TRBJ1-2): EPEVTQTPSHQVTQMGQEVILRCVPISNHLYFYWYRQILGQKVEFLVSFYNNEISEKSEIFDDQFSVERPDGSNFTLKIRSTKLEDSAMYFCASSDSGRGLNYGYTFGSGTRLTVV.

This rearrangement joins TRBV7-9 to TRBJ2-5, with TRBD2 matching 8 bases. The CDR3 totals 14 residues. With 3 bases clipped from V and 4 bases from J, the junction kept 4 bases outside the gene matches. Germline V gene sequence: CDR1 SEHNR, CDR2 FQNEAQ (reference sequence). Here the CDR3 reads CASSFRRGGETQYF. The CDR3 region has the DNA TGTGCCAGCAGCTTTCGTCGGGGGGGAGAGACCCAGTACTTC. Variable domain in full (rest from reference TRBV7-9 and TRBJ2-5): DTGVSQNPRHKITKRGQNVTFRCDPISEHNRLYWYRQTLGQGPEFLTYFQNEAQLEKSRLLSDRFSAERPKGSFSTLEIQRTEQGDSAMYLCASSFRRGGETQYFGPGTRLLVL.

The chain combines TRBV29-1 with TRBJ1-2; 11 bases map to TRBD1. Looked up from germline, CDR1 is SQVTM and CDR2 is ANQGSEA. The CDR3 is 16 residues long. Germline trimming cut 8 bases from V and 2 bases from J; bases unmatched to any gene: 13. Written as DNA, the CDR3 is TGCAGCACTGTAGGGCCGGGACAGGGGGGGAACTATGGCTACACCTTC. This gives the protein CSTVGPGQGGNYGYTF.

This clonotype was seen many times. The chain combines TRBV6-6 with TRBJ1-1; 12 bases are a match to TRBD1. Trimming at V came to 6 bases and at J to 6 bases, leaving 5 bases not matched to a gene. Germline loops: CDR1 MNHNY, CDR2 SVGAGI (reference sequence). The CDR3 consists of 14 residues. The CDR3 nucleotides read TGTGCCAGCAGGAGGGGACAGGGGGCGGCTGAAGCTTTCTTT. Protein sequence: CASRRGQGAAEAFF.

This clonotype showed up many times. The chain joins TRBV6-5 to TRBJ1-2; D might be TRBD1 (6 bases). CDR1 and CDR2 from the germline V gene are MNHEY and SVGAGI. V was trimmed by 2 bases and J by 8 bases, leaving 12 bases between them. This CDR3 spans 13 amino acids. CDR3 sequence (DNA): TGTGCCAGCAGTTACCCAGGGGACGGGGGCTACACCTTC. Its protein product is CASSYPGDGGYTF.

This clonotype was detected only a few times. The V and J genes are TRBV9 and TRBJ1-1; D may be TRBD1 (5 bases). Germline V gives CDR1 SGDLS, CDR2 YYNGEE. V lost 4 bases and J lost 0, with 16 bases in between. The length of the CDR3 is 16 residues. The CDR3 nucleotides are TGTGCCAGCAGCCCCCGGGGGGAACTCATGAACACTGAAGCTTTCTTT. It translates to CASSPRGELMNTEAFF. Drawing the rest from reference TRBV9 and TRBJ1-1, the complete variable domain is DSGVTQTPKHLITATGQRVTLRCSPRSGDLSVYWYQQSLDQGLQFLIQYYNGEERAKGNILERFSAQQFPDLHSELNLSSLELGDSALYFCASSPRGELMNTEAFFGQGTRLTVV.

V is TRBV19 and J is TRBJ1-1; D is ambiguous. The CDR3 covers 14 residues. V shed 5 bases and J shed 0 bases, with 10 bases lying between them. Germline assignment: CDR1 LNHDA and CDR2 SQIVND (reference sequence). This CDR3 is CASSQADLNTEAFF. The CDR3 nucleotides read TGTGCCAGTAGTCAGGCCGACTTGAACACTGAAGCTTTCTTT.

This clonotype was recorded many times. The V gene is TRBV2, the J gene TRBJ1-1; perhaps TRBD1 as D (5 bases). V dropped 6 bases and J dropped 3 bases, with 11 bases sitting between them. Germline V gene sequence: CDR1 SNHLY, CDR2 FYNNEI. The CDR3 is 13 amino acids. The DNA for the CDR3 is TGTGCCAGCAGAACAGGCTTCTACACTGAAGCTTTCTTT. It is translated as CASRTGFYTEAFF.

The CDR3 is CASSSGLGFEQFF. The CDR3 nucleotides are TGTGCCAGCAGTTCGGGACTAGGATTTGAGCAGTTCTTC. The genes are TRBV5-5 and TRBJ2-1; 8 bases map to TRBD2. Germline V CDR1 and CDR2: SGHKS, YYEKEE (reference sequence). The CDR3 spans 13 residues. Trimming cost V 5 bases and J 9 bases; bases outside gene matches: 7.

The table lists this clonotype with many counts. The chain employs TRBV10-3 and TRBJ1-1; D unclear. This CDR3 comprises 17 residues. From germline, CDR1 is ENHRY and CDR2 SYGVKD. V was cut by 0 bases and J by 1 base, with 15 bases left in between. For the CDR3, the DNA is TGTGCCATCAGTGAGTCGACCTATCGCAGTTCGAACACTGAAGCTTTCTTT. It codes for CAISESTYRSSNTEAFF.

This clonotype has only one observation. Its ends do not fully match the called genes, so a read error is possible. The V gene is TRBV11-2, the J gene TRBJ2-2; D call uncertain. From germline, CDR1 is SGHAT and CDR2 FQNNGV. The length of the CDR3 is 13 residues. The CDR3 DNA is TGTGCCAGCAGCTCGCTTAACACCAGGGAGCTGTTTTTT. This translates into CASSSLNTRELFF.

This clonotype was detected only once. Being one base from a much bigger clone, this may be a read error. The V call is TRBV7-9, the J call TRBJ1-1; D not resolved. Trimming left V 5 bases short and J 8 bases short, with 12 bases between. CDR1 is SEHNR and CDR2 is FQNEAQ in the germline V gene (reference sequence). This CDR3 comprises 12 residues. The CDR3 sequence: CASSRPLGEAFF. CDR3 nucleotide sequence: TGTGCCAGCAGCCGCCCCTTAGGGGAAGCTTTCTTT.